The TCR beta chain under discussion was sequenced for a study of blood T cell repertoires in COVID-19. Study in general: Sources were T cells, B-cell-depleted T cells, or PBMCs; the material itself was cDNA or gDNA.

Source study methods: Counts of nucleated cells, estimated from reference gene primer amplification, were obtained. Measured with immunoSEQ multiplex PCR; TCRdb has only the in-frame clones, and not every one. The DNA was the basis for D and trimming; V, J and clone size are from that table. The sample yields fewer than 60,000 clones, roughly 83% seen once. Germline V lookup: CDR1 WNHNN, CDR2 SYGVQD (reference sequence). The CDR3 totals 15 residues. The V segment lost 2 bases and the J segment 5 bases; nucleotides outside the gene matches: 7. Seattle enrolled patients during active infection and tracked them longitudinally.

J is TRBJ2-7 and V is TRBV10-1; 9 bases fit TRBD1. Sequenced: peripheral blood. The clonotype originates from a man aged 25-45 years with COVID-19, enrolled during active disease. Here the CDR3 reads CASSEAGTGKDEQYF. The CDR3, as DNA: TGCGCCAGCAGTGAGGCCGGGACAGGGAAAGACGAGCAGTACTTC.